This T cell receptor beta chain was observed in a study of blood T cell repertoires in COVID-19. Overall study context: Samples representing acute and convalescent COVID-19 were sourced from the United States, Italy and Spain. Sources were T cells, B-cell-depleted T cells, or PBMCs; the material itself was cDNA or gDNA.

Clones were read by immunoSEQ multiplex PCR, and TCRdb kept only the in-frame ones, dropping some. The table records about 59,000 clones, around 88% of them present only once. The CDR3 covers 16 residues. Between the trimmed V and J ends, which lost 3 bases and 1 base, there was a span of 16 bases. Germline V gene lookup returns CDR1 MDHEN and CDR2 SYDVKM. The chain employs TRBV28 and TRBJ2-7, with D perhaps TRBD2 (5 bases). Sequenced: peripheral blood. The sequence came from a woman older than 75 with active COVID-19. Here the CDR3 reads CASSFQIVRGSYEQYF. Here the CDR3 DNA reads TGTGCCAGCAGTTTTCAAATCGTCCGGGGATCCTACGAGCAGTACTTC. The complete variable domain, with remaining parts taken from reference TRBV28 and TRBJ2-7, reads DVKVTQSSRYLVKRTGEKVFLECVQDMDHENMFWYRQDPGLGLRLIYFSYDVKMKEKGDIPEGYSVSREKKERFSLILESASTNQTSMYLCASSFQIVRGSYEQYFGPGTRLTVT.